The 21 T cell receptor beta chains in this list originate from one sample, sequenced in a study of T and B cells in COVID-19 patients. Multiplex PCR with BIOMED2 TRB-A/B primer pools amplified TRB rearrangements. TCRdb reprocessed the multiplex PCR reads via MiXCR and lists one record per CDR3 protein. The sample consists of 15,000 to 20,000 distinct CDR3 sequences, about 36% of them appearing once. Blood genomic DNA input for TRB amplification was about 240-550 ng. The sample taken for sequencing was blood. The source of these receptors is a human donor with active COVID-19.

The genes are TRBV6-6 and TRBJ1-1; 11 positions match TRBD1. Trimming took 6 bases from V and 3 from J; bases not matched to a gene: 3. The CDR3 runs 14 residues. Germline V gives CDR1 MNHNY, CDR2 SVGAGI (reference sequence). The DNA of the CDR3 is TGTGCCAGCAGGGACAGGGGGCGGGACACTGAAGCTTTCTTT. It translates to CASRDRGRDTEAFF.

This clonotype was recorded many times. The chain employs TRBV18 and TRBJ2-2; D might be TRBD1 or TRBD2, each matching 6 bases. The germline V gene has CDR1 KGHSH and CDR2 LQKENI. There are 16 residues in the CDR3. V was clipped by 4 bases and J by 3 bases, with 15 bases between them. CDR3 loop: CASSLTRGADTGELFF. The CDR3 bases are TGTGCCAGCTCACTAACTAGGGGGGCCGACACCGGGGAGCTGTTTTTT.

The chain carries TRBV18 and TRBJ1-2; 11 bases map to TRBD1. CDR1 and CDR2 (germline): KGHSH, LQKENI. The CDR3 length is 14 residues. V was pared by 3 bases and J by 7 bases, with 4 bases of the junction left unmatched. CDR3 sequence (DNA): TGTGCCAGCTCACCGGACAGGGGGCCATTTGGCTACACCTTC. Residues: CASSPDRGPFGYTF.

The rearrangement links TRBV20-1 to TRBJ1-4, with 7 positions matching TRBD1. This CDR3 is 13 amino acids long. Trimming took 1 base from V and 5 from J; bases not matched to a gene: 1. Germline V gene sequence: CDR1 DFQATT, CDR2 SNEGSKA (reference sequence). CDR3 DNA sequence: TGCAGTGCTAGAGGCAGGGGGAATGAAAAACTGTTTTTT. Translated: CSARGRGNEKLFF.

Only a few counts were recorded for this clonotype. This rearrangement joins TRBV5-5 to TRBJ2-6; D remains ambiguous. CDR3 length: 15 residues. The germline CDR1 and CDR2 sequences are SGHKS and YYEKEE (reference sequence). The V and J ends lost 3 bases and 1 base respectively, with 8 bases between them. CDR3: CASSSWGSGANVLTF. CDR3 sequence (DNA): TGTGCCAGCAGCTCATGGGGTTCTGGGGCCAACGTCCTGACTTTC. The full variable domain, its missing parts supplied by reference TRBV5-5 and TRBJ2-6, is DAGVTQSPTHLIKTRGQQVTLRCSPISGHKSVSWYQQVLGQGPQFIFQYYEKEERGRGNFPDRFSARQFPNYSSELNVNALLLGDSALYLCASSSWGSGANVLTFGAGSRLTVL.

This clonotype was seen repeatedly, ten times or more. This chain uses TRBV19 with TRBJ1-6; 7 positions match TRBD1. This CDR3 has 15 residues. CDR1 LNHDA and CDR2 SQIVND come from the germline V gene (reference sequence). J was trimmed by 2 bases and V by 5 bases; bases with no gene match: 3. CDR3 nucleotide sequence: TGTGCCAGTAGTGCGCAGGGGGCCTATAATTCACCCCTCCACTTT. Translating gives CASSAQGAYNSPLHF.

This chain joins TRBV5-1 and TRBJ2-2; D not certain. The CDR3 sequence is 14 residues long. CDR1 and CDR2 (germline): SGHRS, YFSETQ. Trimming left V 4 bases short and J 7 bases short, with 14 bases between. DNA of the CDR3: TGCGCCAGCAGCACCTGGCGGAACCGCGGGGAGCTGTTTTTT. Translated, it gives CASSTWRNRGELFF. Drawing the rest from reference TRBV5-1 and TRBJ2-2, the complete variable domain is KAGVTQTPRYLIKTRGQQVTLSCSPISGHRSVSWYQQTPGQGLQFLFEYFSETQRNKGNFPGRFSGRQFSNSRSEMNVSTLELGDSALYLCASSTWRNRGELFFGEGSRLTVL.

The CDR3 region has the DNA TGTGCCAGTAGTATAAGGGGAGAGACCCAGTACTTC. It is translated as CASSIRGETQYF. The chain uses TRBV19 and TRBJ2-5, with D possibly matching TRBD1 (5 bases). Trimming removed 2 bases at V and 4 bases at J, with 5 bases between. This CDR3 is built from 12 residues. Germline V lookup: CDR1 LNHDA, CDR2 SQIVND (reference sequence).

About this clonotype: This may stem from a read error, because a much larger clone lies one nucleotide away. V usage is TRBV19 and J usage is TRBJ2-1; D is unclear. This CDR3 spans 15 amino acids. Germline loops: CDR1 LNHDA, CDR2 SQIVND (reference sequence). V gave up 0 bases and J gave up 4 bases, with 10 bases separating them. The CDR3 here is CASSIEGMGYNEQFF. The CDR3 nucleotides read TGTGCCAGTAGTATAGAAGGCATGGGTTACAATGAGCAGTTCTTC.

The chain couples TRBV6-2 or TRBV6-3 to TRBJ2-2, with TRBD2 identical over 7 bases. There are 15 residues in the CDR3. Germline CDR1 reads MNHEY; CDR2 reads SVGEGT. V gave up 2 bases and J gave up 0 bases; unmatched junction bases: 0. The CDR3: CASSYGLANTGELFF. In DNA, the CDR3 is TGTGCCAGCAGTTACGGACTAGCGAACACCGGGGAGCTGTTTTTT.

This clonotype was detected a few times. The rearrangement uses TRBV18 and TRBJ1-5, with 9 bases that match TRBD1. Trimming cost V 3 bases and J 6 bases; bases outside gene matches: 3. CDR3 length equals 14 residues. Germline values: CDR1 KGHSH, CDR2 LQKENI. The CDR3 reads CASSPKQGAQPQHF. For the CDR3, the DNA is TGTGCCAGCTCACCTAAACAGGGGGCTCAGCCCCAGCATTTT.

V gene TRBV6-1 combines with J gene TRBJ1-2; D is possibly TRBD1 (6 bases). V dropped 2 bases and J dropped 0 bases, with 10 bases sitting between them. Germline V CDR1 and CDR2: MNHNS, SASEGT. The CDR3 contains 15 residues. CDR3 in DNA: TGTGCCAGCAGTGAATGGACAGCCCCTAACTATGGCTACACCTTC. This gives the protein CASSEWTAPNYGYTF.

The chain recombines TRBV5-6 with TRBJ2-3, with 8 bases lining up with TRBD1. This CDR3 has 16 residues. J was trimmed by 4 bases and V by 4 bases; bases with no gene match: 11. The germline gives CDR1 SGHDT, CDR2 YYEEEE. CDR3 sequence reads: CASSRFGTGIADTQYF. The CDR3 coding sequence is TGTGCCAGCAGCAGATTCGGGACAGGTATTGCAGATACGCAGTATTTT. Filled out from reference TRBV5-6 and TRBJ2-3, the complete variable domain reads DAGVTQSPTHLIKTRGQQVTLRCSPKSGHDTVSWYQQALGQGPQFIFQYYEEEERQRGNFPDRFSGHQFPNYSSELNVNALLLGDSALYLCASSRFGTGIADTQYFGPGTRLTVL.

The chain carries TRBV6-5 and TRBJ1-5; maybe TRBD1 (5 bases). Germline V gene data show CDR1 as MNHEY and CDR2 as SVGAGI. The CDR3 loop spans 13 amino acids. V was cut by 2 bases and J by 6 bases, with 8 bases left in between. This CDR3 reads CASSYGGGQPQHF. CDR3 sequence (DNA): TGTGCCAGCAGTTACGGGGGGGGTCAGCCCCAGCATTTT.

The chain employs TRBV6-1 and TRBJ1-1; D gene ambiguous. Trimming removed 5 bases at V and 3 bases at J, with 10 bases between. Per the germline V gene, CDR1 is MNHNS and CDR2 is SASEGT. CDR3 length: 13 amino acids. The CDR3 region has the DNA TGTGCCAGCAGTTACTCCGGATACACTGAAGCTTTCTTT. It codes for CASSYSGYTEAFF.

This clonotype was detected only once. CDR3 sequence reads: CASSHRQGGRLNTEAFF. The CDR3 nucleotides are TGTGCCAGCAGTCACCGACAGGGGGGAAGATTGAACACTGAAGCTTTCTTT. The V and J genes are TRBV6-1 and TRBJ1-1; 9 bases are a match to TRBD1. The V gene's germline CDR1 is MNHNS and CDR2 SASEGT. The CDR3 contains 17 residues. V gave up 5 bases and J gave up 0 bases; unmatched junction bases: 10.

The chain links TRBV27 to TRBJ2-7; D remains unclear. From germline, CDR1 is MNHEY and CDR2 SMNVEV (reference sequence). Trimming removed 6 bases at V and 3 bases at J, with 9 bases between. The CDR3 runs to 12 residues. CDR3 sequence (DNA): TGTGCCAGCAGGATCCCCGGCTACGAGCAGTACGTC. Protein sequence: CASRIPGYEQYV.

The J gene is TRBJ1-1, the V gene TRBV6-4, with 10 bases that match TRBD1. Germline assignment: CDR1 MRHNA and CDR2 SNTAGT. The CDR3 totals 14 residues. Trimming cost V 6 bases and J 7 bases; bases outside gene matches: 8. DNA for the CDR3: TGTGCCAGCAGCGCGCGGACAGGGGGAGTTGAAGCTTTCTTT. It is translated as CASSARTGGVEAFF.

This chain uses TRBV7-6 with TRBJ1-3, with TRBD1 matching over 7 bases. Germline V gene sequence: CDR1 SGHVS, CDR2 FNYEAQ. This CDR3 has 14 amino acids. V dropped 4 bases and J dropped 2; count of bases not matched to a gene: 2. DNA of the CDR3: TGTGCCAGCAGCTACGACAGGGCTGGAAACACCATATATTTT. Translation: CASSYDRAGNTIYF.

A few counts support this clonotype. The chain has TRBV12-3 or TRBV12-4 and TRBJ1-2, with D unclear. The CDR3 runs 11 residues. Trimming cost V 1 base and J 6 bases, with 3 bases left between them. The CDR3 loop is CASSLGNGYTF. The CDR3 coding sequence is TGTGCCAGCAGTTTAGGGAATGGCTACACCTTC.

The chain combines TRBV5-4 with TRBJ2-5; D uncertain. The length of the CDR3 is 13 residues. Trimming stripped 2 bases from V and 5 bases from J, with 10 bases between. Germline values: CDR1 SGHNT, CDR2 YYREEE (reference sequence). In DNA form, the CDR3 reads TGTGCCAGCAGCTTTTCGTGGTTGGAGACCCAGTACTTC. It is translated as CASSFSWLETQYF.